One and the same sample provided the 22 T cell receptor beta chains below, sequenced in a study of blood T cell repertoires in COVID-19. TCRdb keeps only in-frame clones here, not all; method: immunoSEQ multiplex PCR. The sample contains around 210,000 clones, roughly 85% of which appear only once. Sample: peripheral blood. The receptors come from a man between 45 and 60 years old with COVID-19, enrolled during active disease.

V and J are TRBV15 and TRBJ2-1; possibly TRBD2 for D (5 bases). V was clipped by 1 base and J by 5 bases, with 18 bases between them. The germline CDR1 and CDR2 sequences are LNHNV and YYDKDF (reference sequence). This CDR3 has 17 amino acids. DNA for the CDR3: TGTGCCACCAGCAGAGTTGACTGGGAGAGGGCCCACAATGAGCAGTTCTTC. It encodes CATSRVDWERAHNEQFF.

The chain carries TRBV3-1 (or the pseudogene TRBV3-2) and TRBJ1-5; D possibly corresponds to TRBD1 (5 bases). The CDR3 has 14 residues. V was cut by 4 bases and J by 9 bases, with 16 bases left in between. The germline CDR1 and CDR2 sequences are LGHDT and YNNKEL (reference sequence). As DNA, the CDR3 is TGTGCCAGCAGCCTGGGTCCTACAGGTCCGCCCCAGCATTTT. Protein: CASSLGPTGPPQHF.

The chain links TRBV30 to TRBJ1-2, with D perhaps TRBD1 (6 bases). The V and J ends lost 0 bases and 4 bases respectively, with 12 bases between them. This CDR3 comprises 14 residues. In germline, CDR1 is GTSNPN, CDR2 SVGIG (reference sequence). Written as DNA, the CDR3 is TGTGCCTGGAGTGTACCTGGACAGTCCTATGGCTACACCTTC. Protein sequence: CAWSVPGQSYGYTF.

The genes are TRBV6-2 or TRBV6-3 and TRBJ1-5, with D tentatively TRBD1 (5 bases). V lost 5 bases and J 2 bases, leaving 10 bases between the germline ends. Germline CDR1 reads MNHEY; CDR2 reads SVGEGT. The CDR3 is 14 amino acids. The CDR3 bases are TGTGCCAGCAGTCACGGGGGGGGCAATCAGCCCCAGCATTTT. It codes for CASSHGGGNQPQHF.

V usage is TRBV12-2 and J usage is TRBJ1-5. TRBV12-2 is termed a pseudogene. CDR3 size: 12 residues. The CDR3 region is CASRLFNQPQHF. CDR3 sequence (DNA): TGTGCAAGTCGTCTATTCAATCAGCCCCAGCATTTT.

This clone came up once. The CDR3 region is CASSSGTTNNEQFF. The CDR3 DNA follows: TGTGCCAGCAGCTCCGGGACAACCAACAATGAGCAGTTCTTC. This chain connects TRBV7-3 to TRBJ2-1; TRBD1 might be the D (6 bases). The CDR3 length is 14 residues. The V gene's germline CDR1 is SGHTA and CDR2 FQGTGA. V gave up 4 bases and J gave up 5 bases, with 12 bases separating them.

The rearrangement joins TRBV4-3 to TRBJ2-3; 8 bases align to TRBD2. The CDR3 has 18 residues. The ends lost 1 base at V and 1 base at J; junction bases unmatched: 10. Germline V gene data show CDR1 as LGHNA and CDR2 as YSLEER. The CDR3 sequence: CASSQVGGGTSGTDTQYF. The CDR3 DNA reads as TGCGCCAGCAGCCAAGTGGGCGGGGGGACCTCGGGCACAGATACGCAGTATTTT.

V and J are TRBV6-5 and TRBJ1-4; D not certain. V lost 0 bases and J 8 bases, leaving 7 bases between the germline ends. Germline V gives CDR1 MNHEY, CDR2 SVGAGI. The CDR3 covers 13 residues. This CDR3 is CASSYSIREKLFF. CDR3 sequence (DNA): TGTGCCAGCAGTTACTCAATTCGGGAAAAACTGTTTTTT.

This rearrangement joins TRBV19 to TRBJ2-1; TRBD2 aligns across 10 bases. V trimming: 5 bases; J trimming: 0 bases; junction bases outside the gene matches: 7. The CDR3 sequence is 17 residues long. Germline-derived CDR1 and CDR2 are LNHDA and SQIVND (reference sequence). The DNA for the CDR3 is TGTGCCAGTAGTTTGCCACTAGCGGGAAGCTCCTACAATGAGCAGTTCTTC. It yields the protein CASSLPLAGSSYNEQFF.

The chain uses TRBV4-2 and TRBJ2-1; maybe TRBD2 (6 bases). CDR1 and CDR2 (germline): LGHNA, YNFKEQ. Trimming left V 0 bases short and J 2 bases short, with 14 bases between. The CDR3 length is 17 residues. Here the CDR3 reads CASSQEPRVAAYNEQFF. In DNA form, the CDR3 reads TGTGCCAGCAGCCAAGAACCCCGGGTAGCGGCCTACAATGAGCAGTTCTTC.

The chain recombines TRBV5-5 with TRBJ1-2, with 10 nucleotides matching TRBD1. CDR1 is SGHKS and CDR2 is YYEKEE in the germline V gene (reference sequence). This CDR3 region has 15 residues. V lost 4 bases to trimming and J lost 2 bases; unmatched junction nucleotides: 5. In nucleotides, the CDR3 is TGTGCCAGCAGCGTGACAGGGGGCATGAACTATGGCTACACCTTC. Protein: CASSVTGGMNYGYTF. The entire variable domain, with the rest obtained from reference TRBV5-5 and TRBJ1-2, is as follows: DAGVTQSPTHLIKTRGQQVTLRCSPISGHKSVSWYQQVLGQGPQFIFQYYEKEERGRGNFPDRFSARQFPNYSSELNVNALLLGDSALYLCASSVTGGMNYGYTFGSGTRLTVV.

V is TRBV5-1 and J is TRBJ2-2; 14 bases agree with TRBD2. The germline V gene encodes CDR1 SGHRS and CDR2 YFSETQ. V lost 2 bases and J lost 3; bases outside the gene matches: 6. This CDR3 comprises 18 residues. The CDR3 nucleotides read TGCGCCAGCAGCTTCTCGACTAGCGGGGGGGCGGACACCGGGGAGCTGTTTTTT. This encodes CASSFSTSGGADTGELFF.

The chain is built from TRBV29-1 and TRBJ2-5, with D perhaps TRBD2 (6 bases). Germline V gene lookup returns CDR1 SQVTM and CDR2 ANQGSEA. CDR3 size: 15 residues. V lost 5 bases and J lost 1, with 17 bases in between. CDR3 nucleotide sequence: TGCAGCGTTACCCTGGCGGAGACTAGCCAAGAGACCCAGTACTTC. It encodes CSVTLAETSQETQYF.

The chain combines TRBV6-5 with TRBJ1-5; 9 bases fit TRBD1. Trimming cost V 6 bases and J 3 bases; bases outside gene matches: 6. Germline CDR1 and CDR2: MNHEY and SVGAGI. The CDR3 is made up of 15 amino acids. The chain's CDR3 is CASRPDRGPNQPQHF. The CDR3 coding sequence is TGTGCCAGCAGGCCGGACAGGGGTCCCAATCAGCCCCAGCATTTT.

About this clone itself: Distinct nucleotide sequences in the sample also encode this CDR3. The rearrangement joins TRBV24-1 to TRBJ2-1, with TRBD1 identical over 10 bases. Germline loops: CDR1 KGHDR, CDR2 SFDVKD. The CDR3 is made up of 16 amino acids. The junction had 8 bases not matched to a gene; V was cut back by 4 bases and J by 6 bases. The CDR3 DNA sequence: TGTGCCACCAGTGACCCCGGGACAGGGGCCTTCAATGAGCAGTTCTTC. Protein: CATSDPGTGAFNEQFF.

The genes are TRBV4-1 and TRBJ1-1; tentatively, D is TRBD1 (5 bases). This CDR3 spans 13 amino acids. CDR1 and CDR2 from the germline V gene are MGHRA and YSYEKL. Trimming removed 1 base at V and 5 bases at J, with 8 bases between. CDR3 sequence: CASSQVRGTEAFF. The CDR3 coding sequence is TGCGCCAGCAGCCAAGTACGGGGGACTGAAGCTTTCTTT.

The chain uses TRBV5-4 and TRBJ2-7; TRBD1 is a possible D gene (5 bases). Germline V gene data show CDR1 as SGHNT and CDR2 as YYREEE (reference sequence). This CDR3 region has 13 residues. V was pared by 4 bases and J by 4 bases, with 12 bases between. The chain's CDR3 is CASSTTQEYEQYF. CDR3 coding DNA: TGTGCCAGCAGCACCACACAGGAATACGAGCAGTACTTC.

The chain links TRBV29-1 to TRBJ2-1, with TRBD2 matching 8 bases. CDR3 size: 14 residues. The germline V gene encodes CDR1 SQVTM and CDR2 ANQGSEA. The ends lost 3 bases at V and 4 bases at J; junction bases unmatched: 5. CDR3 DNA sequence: TGCAGCGTTGATTGGCTAGCGGGTTACAATGAGCAGTTCTTC. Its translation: CSVDWLAGYNEQFF.

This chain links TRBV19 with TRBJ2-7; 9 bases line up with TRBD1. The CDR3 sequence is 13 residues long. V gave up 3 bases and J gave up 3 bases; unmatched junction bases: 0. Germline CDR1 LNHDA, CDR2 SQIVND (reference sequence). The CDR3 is CASSMTGGYEQYF. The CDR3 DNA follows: TGTGCCAGTAGTATGACAGGGGGCTACGAGCAGTACTTC.

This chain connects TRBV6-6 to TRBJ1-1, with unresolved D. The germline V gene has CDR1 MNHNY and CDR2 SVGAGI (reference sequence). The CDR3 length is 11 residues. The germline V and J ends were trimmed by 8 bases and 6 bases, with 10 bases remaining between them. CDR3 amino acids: CASSTEPEAFF. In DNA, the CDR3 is TGTGCCAGCTCCACCGAGCCTGAAGCTTTCTTT.

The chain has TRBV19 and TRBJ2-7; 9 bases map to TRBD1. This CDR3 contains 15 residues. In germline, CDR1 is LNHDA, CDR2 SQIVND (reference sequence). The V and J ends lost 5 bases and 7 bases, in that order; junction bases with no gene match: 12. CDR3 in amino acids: CASSAQGARWGEQYF. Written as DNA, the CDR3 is TGTGCCAGTAGTGCACAGGGGGCCCGATGGGGAGAGCAGTACTTC. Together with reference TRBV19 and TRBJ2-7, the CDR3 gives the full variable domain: DGGITQSPKYLFRKEGQNVTLSCEQNLNHDAMYWYRQDPGQGLRLIYYSQIVNDFQKGDIAEGYSVSREKKESFPLTVTSAQKNPTAFYLCASSAQGARWGEQYFGPGTRLTVT.

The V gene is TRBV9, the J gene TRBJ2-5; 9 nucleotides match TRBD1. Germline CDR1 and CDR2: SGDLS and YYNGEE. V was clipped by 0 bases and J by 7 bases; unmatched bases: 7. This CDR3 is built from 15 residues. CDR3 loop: CASSVDQTGGGTQYF. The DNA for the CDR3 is TGTGCCAGCAGCGTAGATCAGACAGGGGGGGGGACCCAGTACTTC.